This entry describes one T cell receptor (beta chain). As yet, its antigen is unknown. The sample belongs to a study of cytomegalovirus exposure and HLA in healthy donors. Turning to the study itself: Genetic ancestry analysis placed 75% to 85% of the 350 to 500 donors that were genotyped in the Caucasian-associated cluster. Findings and limits, study-wide: Presence/absence analyses assumed roughly uniform sequencing depth across donors, which may not hold.

Vbeta (60) and Jbeta (13) primers were used in the PCR. Assay used: immunoSEQ multiplex PCR; TCRdb lists only in-frame clones, some missing. The profile shows around 210,000 clones, over 75% of them singletons. Germline assignment: CDR1 SGDLS and CDR2 YYNGEE. Trimming at V came to 0 bases and at J to 1 base, leaving 6 bases not matched to a gene. This CDR3 is built from 17 residues. Source material: PBMCs. The rearrangement joins TRBV9 to TRBJ2-7, with 11 bases identical to TRBD2. This receptor was obtained from a woman in her 30s in good health and CMV-seronegative. The CDR3 is CASSVGFRTSGSYEQYF. CDR3 bases: TGTGCCAGCAGCGTAGGGTTTCGGACTAGCGGGTCCTACGAGCAGTACTTC.